This TCR beta chain emerged from a study of cytomegalovirus exposure and HLA in healthy donors. Vbeta (60) and Jbeta (13) primers were used in the PCR. Only in-frame clones appear in the TCRdb table, and some are missing; sequencing was by immunoSEQ multiplex PCR. The table has 180,000 or so clones, roughly 78% seen once. The CDR3 loop spans 16 amino acids. The germline CDR1 and CDR2 sequences are SGDLS and YYNGEE. Trimming removed 2 bases from V and 2 bases from J; junction bases left unmatched: 6. The sequenced sample was PBMCs. The clonotype comes from a woman in her twenties or thirties in good health and CMV-seronegative. The V gene is TRBV9, the J gene TRBJ2-3; 9 positions agree with TRBD1. The CDR3 DNA sequence: TGTGCCAGCAGCGTGATGGGACAGGGCCCCACAGATACGCAGTATTTT. Translation gives CASSVMGQGPTDTQYF.